What follows is one TCR beta chain and its context. Its antigen is as yet unknown. The record originates from a study of T cell responses to AZD1222 COVID-19 vaccine. Study results and limitations: Donors, mostly white British, included more females; clonal diversity was possibly underestimated. Two AZD1222 doses significantly raised spike-specific TCR breadth and depth over controls. Baseline seropositivity characterized only six AZD1222 recipients.

The analysis combined second doses at about 4 or about 12 weeks. Profiling relied on immunoSEQ multiplex PCR, and the TCRdb table lists in-frame clones only, not all of them. The profile shows 110,000 or so clones, 88% of them singletons. The TCR comes from an adult who received the AZD1222 COVID-19 vaccine. The sequencing here drew on peripheral blood, taken 28 days after the second AZD1222 dose.

DNA for the CDR3: TGCGCCAGCAGCTTGGATCCGGGGACAGATGAAGCTTTCTTT. Protein product: CASSLDPGTDEAFF. This chain uses TRBV5-1 with TRBJ1-1; TRBD1 matches 7 bases. CDR1 and CDR2 from the germline V gene are SGHRS and YFSETQ. The CDR3 covers 14 residues. Trimming removed 0 bases from V and 7 bases from J; junction bases left unmatched: 6.